These 23 T cell receptor beta chains were sequenced from one sample in a study of OX40 agonist ivuxolimab in advanced cancers. The protocol was immunoSEQ multiplex PCR, while the TCRdb copy is restricted to in-frame clones and leaves out a portion. The data hold 55,000 to 65,000 clones, with less than 90% observed a single time. The sample here was CD4+ or CD8+ T cells sorted from blood, taken in a trial of the OX40 agonist ivuxolimab. The receptors here all came from an adult with an advanced solid tumor such as melanoma, head and neck, liver or kidney cancer.

This rearrangement joins TRBV30 to TRBJ1-4; a possible D gene is TRBD1 (5 bases). Germline values: CDR1 GTSNPN, CDR2 SVGIG (reference sequence). The CDR3 has 16 amino acids. Trimming pared 0 bases from V and 4 bases from J, leaving 15 bases between. The CDR3 here is CAWSVPRQSHNEKLFF. The CDR3 DNA sequence: TGTGCCTGGAGTGTACCCAGACAGAGCCATAATGAAAAACTGTTTTTT.

This chain links TRBV7-2 with TRBJ2-3; 9 nucleotides align to TRBD2. Trimming took 4 bases from V and 7 from J; bases not matched to a gene: 12. The CDR3 length is 16 residues. From germline, CDR1 is SGHTA and CDR2 FQGNSA. CDR3 sequence reads: CASSSTGTSPAYTQYF. The CDR3 nucleotides are TGTGCCAGCAGCTCCACCGGGACTAGCCCTGCCTATACGCAGTATTTT.

This clone was seen a few times. V gene TRBV7-9 combines with J gene TRBJ2-3, with TRBD2 as a possible D gene (5 bases). The CDR3 consists of 14 residues. Trimming removed 2 bases from V and 0 bases from J, with 6 bases in between. The V gene's germline CDR1 is SEHNR and CDR2 FQNEAQ (reference sequence). The CDR3 loop reads CASSLSGSTDTQYF. CDR3 DNA sequence: TGTGCCAGCAGCTTAAGCGGAAGCACAGATACGCAGTATTTT.

J is TRBJ1-2 and V is TRBV18; D perhaps matches TRBD1 (6 bases). The V end was cut by 5 bases, the J end by 3 bases, with 10 bases between. CDR3 length equals 13 residues. Looked up from germline, CDR1 is KGHSH and CDR2 is LQKENI. CDR3 sequence: CASSLQGDYGYTF. In DNA form, the CDR3 reads TGTGCCAGCTCATTACAGGGTGACTATGGCTACACCTTC.

The chain links TRBV18 to TRBJ2-1; TRBD1 matches 8 bases. CDR1 is KGHSH and CDR2 is LQKENI in the germline V gene. The trim removed 3 bases at V and 5 bases at J, leaving 6 bases unmatched. This CDR3 is 15 amino acids long. This CDR3 reads CASSPTDRANNEQFF. The DNA for the CDR3 is TGTGCCAGCTCACCCACGGACAGGGCAAACAATGAGCAGTTCTTC.

The genes are TRBV6-5 and TRBJ1-4, with D perhaps matching TRBD1 (6 bases). The ends were cut back, 2 bases at V and 5 bases at J, with 15 bases in the middle. Germline V CDR1 and CDR2: MNHEY, SVGAGI. The CDR3 totals 16 residues. CDR3 protein: CASSYGRARGNEKLFF. CDR3 nucleotide sequence: TGTGCCAGCAGTTACGGGCGGGCCAGGGGAAATGAAAAACTGTTTTTT.

The chain uses TRBV19 and TRBJ2-2; D may match TRBD1 or TRBD2 (6 bases each). Trimming removed 10 bases at V and 4 bases at J, with 13 bases between. CDR1 LNHDA and CDR2 SQIVND come from the germline V gene (reference sequence). CDR3 length equals 13 residues. DNA for the CDR3: TGTGCCATTGGTTCGGGGGCCACCGGGGAGCTGTTTTTT. Amino acid sequence: CAIGSGATGELFF.

V is TRBV4-3 and J is TRBJ2-3, with 7 positions matching TRBD1. This CDR3 is 16 amino acids long. Trimming cost V 4 bases and J 1 base; bases outside gene matches: 8. The germline gives CDR1 LGHNA, CDR2 YSLEER. The CDR3 bases are TGCGCCAGCAGCCGCGGCAGGGGGACCGGCACAGATACGCAGTATTTT. As protein: CASSRGRGTGTDTQYF.

The rearrangement joins TRBV28 to TRBJ2-7; weak D call: TRBD1 (6 bases). Germline V gene sequence: CDR1 MDHEN, CDR2 SYDVKM. V was trimmed by 6 bases and J by 9 bases, leaving 12 bases between them. This CDR3 is built from 11 residues. CDR3 in amino acids: CASRNTGTQYF. The CDR3 DNA sequence: TGTGCCAGCAGAAATACAGGGACGCAGTACTTC.

The chain has TRBV5-1 and TRBJ2-5; D is tentatively TRBD1 or TRBD2 (5 bases each). Trimming pared 4 bases from V and 3 bases from J, leaving 19 bases between. Germline V CDR1 and CDR2: SGHRS, YFSETQ. This CDR3 has 16 residues. DNA for the CDR3: TGCGCCAGCAGCCGGTTTAACGCCGGGACCGAAGAGACCCAGTACTTC. The encoded protein is CASSRFNAGTEETQYF.

This chain joins TRBV28 and TRBJ1-3, with D uncertain. Trimming pared 4 bases from V and 0 bases from J, leaving 13 bases between. The CDR3 consists of 16 residues. Germline values: CDR1 MDHEN, CDR2 SYDVKM. The CDR3 DNA is TGTGCCAGCAGTTCCTCCCAATTATTCTCTGGAAACACCATATATTTT. Its translation: CASSSSQLFSGNTIYF.

This clone was seen only a few times. The V and J genes are TRBV28 and TRBJ2-7; D perhaps matches TRBD1 (6 bases). Germline V gives CDR1 MDHEN, CDR2 SYDVKM. This CDR3 comprises 12 residues. Trimming took off 6 bases at V and 9 bases at J, with 15 bases between the two ends. This chain's CDR3 is CASRIQGQVQYF. The CDR3 region has the DNA TGTGCCAGCAGGATACAGGGACAAGTGCAGTACTTC.

V gene TRBV7-2 combines with J gene TRBJ1-2; no clear D. This CDR3 region has 12 residues. Germline V gene data show CDR1 as SGHTA and CDR2 as FQGNSA. V was clipped by 2 bases and J by 7 bases, with 8 bases between them. DNA of the CDR3: TGTGCCAGCAGCTTAAGGCAGCGTGGCTACACCTTC. This encodes CASSLRQRGYTF. The entire variable domain, with the rest obtained from reference TRBV7-2 and TRBJ1-2, is as follows: GAGVSQSPSNKVTEKGKDVELRCDPISGHTALYWYRQSLGQGLEFLIYFQGNSAPDKSGLPSDRFSAERTGGSVSTLTIQRTQQEDSAVYLCASSLRQRGYTFGSGTRLTVV.

The rearrangement uses TRBV9 and TRBJ1-2; 8 bases are a match to TRBD1. After removal of 0 bases from V and 4 bases from J, the junction contained 2 bases not matched to a gene. This CDR3 has 14 residues. Germline lookup yields CDR1 SGDLS and CDR2 YYNGEE. The CDR3 sequence is CASSVEDRGYGYTF. CDR3 coding DNA: TGTGCCAGCAGCGTAGAAGACAGGGGCTATGGCTACACCTTC.

The chain recombines TRBV14 with TRBJ1-1; maybe TRBD1 (5 bases). CDR1 is SGHDN and CDR2 is FVKESK in the germline V gene. V gave up 8 bases and J gave up 6 bases, with 16 bases separating them. The CDR3 spans 13 residues. The CDR3, as DNA: TGTGCCAGCGGCGACAGACTTGAATCTGAAGCTTTCTTT. This translates into CASGDRLESEAFF.

The chain recombines TRBV7-9 with TRBJ1-1; D gene uncertain. V was cut by 1 base and J by 3 bases, with 6 bases left in between. The germline V gene encodes CDR1 SEHNR and CDR2 FQNEAQ (reference sequence). The CDR3 totals 13 residues. This CDR3 is CASSLGVDTEAFF. DNA for the CDR3: TGTGCCAGCAGCTTAGGAGTCGACACTGAAGCTTTCTTT.

This clone was counted a single time. This chain links TRBV28 with TRBJ2-2; TRBD2 matches at 10 bases. The germline V gene encodes CDR1 MDHEN and CDR2 SYDVKM. This CDR3 has 15 residues. V gave up 2 bases and J gave up 6 bases; unmatched junction bases: 3. As DNA, the CDR3 is TGTGCCAGCAGTTTAGAACTAGCGGGATCCGGGGAGCTGTTTTTT. This translates into CASSLELAGSGELFF.

The rearrangement joins TRBV19 to TRBJ1-2; D is undetermined. The CDR3 runs to 14 residues. Germline V gene data show CDR1 as LNHDA and CDR2 as SQIVND (reference sequence). Trimming left V 7 bases short and J 3 bases short, with 15 bases between. The CDR3 DNA reads as TGTGCCAGTACCCTCGCCGGGCCTGACTATGGCTACACCTTC. It yields the protein CASTLAGPDYGYTF.

The genes are TRBV19 and TRBJ2-7; D is unclear. This CDR3 contains 13 residues. The V gene lost 6 bases and the J gene lost 2 bases, with 11 bases spanning the gap. Looked up from germline, CDR1 is LNHDA and CDR2 is SQIVND (reference sequence). CDR3 bases: TGTGCCAGTAGCTCGAGTAACACCTACGAGCAGTACTTC. Its translation is CASSSSNTYEQYF.

The chain uses TRBV15 and TRBJ2-1; possible D gene TRBD1, 5 bases. The germline V gene encodes CDR1 LNHNV and CDR2 YYDKDF (reference sequence). With 0 bases removed from V and 7 bases from J, the gap between germline ends came to 19 bases. The CDR3 is 17 residues long. The CDR3 DNA reads TGTGCCACCAGCAGAGATTTGTCTTTCTCCAGGGCTAATGAGCAGTTCTTC. Translation gives CATSRDLSFSRANEQFF.

The V call is TRBV4-2, the J call TRBJ2-5; D might be TRBD2 (6 bases). The V and J ends lost 3 bases and 0 bases respectively, with 8 bases between them. Germline CDR1 and CDR2: LGHNA and YNFKEQ. The CDR3 contains 14 residues. The CDR3 DNA is TGTGCCAGCAGCCAGGGACTGAACCAAGAGACCCAGTACTTC. Its protein product is CASSQGLNQETQYF.

By share, this clone ranks as medium-sized. The rearrangement joins TRBV4-1 to TRBJ2-3; D perhaps matches TRBD1 (6 bases). V was shortened by 3 bases and J by 4 bases, with 14 bases between the two germline ends. The germline V gene has CDR1 MGHRA and CDR2 YSYEKL. The CDR3 contains 15 residues. CDR3 DNA: TGCGCCAGCAGCCAGCCAGGACAGAGGCCAGATACGCAGTATTTT. As protein: CASSQPGQRPDTQYF.

The chain has TRBV6-5 and TRBJ2-7; TRBD1 matches at 7 bases. The germline CDR1 and CDR2 sequences are MNHEY and SVGAGI. The V gene end was trimmed by 6 bases and the J gene end by 6 bases; junction bases not matched to a gene: 5. The CDR3 contains 12 residues. CDR3 nucleotide sequence: TGTGCCAGCAGACTGACAGGGAGCGAGCAGTACTTC. As protein: CASRLTGSEQYF.